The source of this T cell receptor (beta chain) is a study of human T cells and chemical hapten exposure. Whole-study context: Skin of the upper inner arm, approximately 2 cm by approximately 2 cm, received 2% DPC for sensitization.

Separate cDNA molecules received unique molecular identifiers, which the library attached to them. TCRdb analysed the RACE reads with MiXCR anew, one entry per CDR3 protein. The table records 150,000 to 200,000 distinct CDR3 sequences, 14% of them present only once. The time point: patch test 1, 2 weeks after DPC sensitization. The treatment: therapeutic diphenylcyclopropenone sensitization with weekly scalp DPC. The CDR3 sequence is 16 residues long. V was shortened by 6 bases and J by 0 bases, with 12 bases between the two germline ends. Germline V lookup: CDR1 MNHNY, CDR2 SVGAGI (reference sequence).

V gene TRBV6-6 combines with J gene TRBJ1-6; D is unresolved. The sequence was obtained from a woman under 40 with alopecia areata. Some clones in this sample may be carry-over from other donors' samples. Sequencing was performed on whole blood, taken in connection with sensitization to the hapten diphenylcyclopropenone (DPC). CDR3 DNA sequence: TGTGCCAGCAGGCTAGCCGGCGGCTCCTATAATTCACCCCTCCACTTT. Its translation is CASRLAGGSYNSPLHF.